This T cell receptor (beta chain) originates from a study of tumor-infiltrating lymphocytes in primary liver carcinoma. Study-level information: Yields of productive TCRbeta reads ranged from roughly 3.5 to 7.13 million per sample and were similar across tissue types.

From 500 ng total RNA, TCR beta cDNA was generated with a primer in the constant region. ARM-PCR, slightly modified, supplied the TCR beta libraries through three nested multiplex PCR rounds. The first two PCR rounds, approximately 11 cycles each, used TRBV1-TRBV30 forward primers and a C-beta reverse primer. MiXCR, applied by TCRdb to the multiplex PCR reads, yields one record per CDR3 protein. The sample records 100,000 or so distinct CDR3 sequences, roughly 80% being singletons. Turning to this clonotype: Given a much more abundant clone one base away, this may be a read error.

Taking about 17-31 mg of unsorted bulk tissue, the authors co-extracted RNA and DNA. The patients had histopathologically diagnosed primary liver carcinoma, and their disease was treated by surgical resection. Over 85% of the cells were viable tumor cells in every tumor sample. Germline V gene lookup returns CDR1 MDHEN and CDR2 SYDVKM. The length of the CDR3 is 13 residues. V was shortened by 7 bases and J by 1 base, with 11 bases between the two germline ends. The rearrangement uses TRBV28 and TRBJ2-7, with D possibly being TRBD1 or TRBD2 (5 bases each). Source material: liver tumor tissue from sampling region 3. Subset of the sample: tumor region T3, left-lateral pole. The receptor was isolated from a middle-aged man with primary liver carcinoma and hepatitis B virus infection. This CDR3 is CASIPGQSYEQYF. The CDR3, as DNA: TGTGCCAGCATCCCGGGGCAATCCTACGAGCAGTACTTC.